This entry describes one TCR beta chain. Its antigen is not identified. This sample stems from a study of CD8+ T cells in alopecia areata. About the research overall: Treated patients were given oral tofacitinib, which was dosed at 5 to 10 mg twice daily. Tofacitinib ran 6 to 18 months, followed by 6 months off drug.

RNA was extracted and reverse transcribed into cDNA as the sequencing template. The protocol was immunoSEQ multiplex PCR, while the TCRdb copy is restricted to in-frame clones and leaves out a portion. The table shows over 100,000 clones, with approximately 48% occurring only once. Study-level findings and limits: Whereas mice showed it more clearly, TCR sharing across patients was murkier, possibly because of HLA.

This CDR3 has 17 amino acids. The V segment lost 1 base and the J segment 4 bases; nucleotides outside the gene matches: 9. The germline gives CDR1 PRHDT, CDR2 FYEKMQ (reference sequence). Both peripheral blood and punch biopsies of lesional scalp skin were obtained from patients who had alopecia areata. This receptor was taken from a human donor with alopecia areata. The source material was CD8+ T cells sorted from blood, sampled at week 0. The V call is TRBV13, the J call TRBJ2-3; 9 bases fit TRBD2. This CDR3 is CASSLDPSGGLADTQYF. DNA for the CDR3: TGTGCCAGCAGCTTAGACCCCAGCGGGGGGTTGGCAGATACGCAGTATTTT.